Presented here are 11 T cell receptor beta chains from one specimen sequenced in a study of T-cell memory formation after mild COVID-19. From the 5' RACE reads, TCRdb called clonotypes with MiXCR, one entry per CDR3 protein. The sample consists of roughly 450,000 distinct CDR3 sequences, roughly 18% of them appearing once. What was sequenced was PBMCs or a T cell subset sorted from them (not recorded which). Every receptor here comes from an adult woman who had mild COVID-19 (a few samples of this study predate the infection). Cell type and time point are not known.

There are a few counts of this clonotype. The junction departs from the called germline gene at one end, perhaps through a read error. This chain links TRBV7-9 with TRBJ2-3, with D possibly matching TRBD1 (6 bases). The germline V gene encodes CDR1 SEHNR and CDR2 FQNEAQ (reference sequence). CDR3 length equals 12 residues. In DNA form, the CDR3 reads TGTGCCAGCAGCTCATGGGACACTGGTGTGAATTTT. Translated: CASSSWDTGVNF. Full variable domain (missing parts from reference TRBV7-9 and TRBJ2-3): DTGVSQNPRHKITKRGQNVTFRCDPISEHNRLYWYRQTLGQGPEFLTYFQNEAQLEKSRLLSDRFSAERPKGSFSTLEIQRTEQGDSAMYLCASSSWDTGVNFGPGTRLTVL.

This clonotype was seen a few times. The CDR3 protein is CASSPTPISSYNEQFF. Here the CDR3 DNA reads TGTGCCAGCTCACCTACCCCGATTAGCTCCTACAATGAGCAGTTCTTC. The rearrangement joins TRBV18 to TRBJ2-1; no definite D call. CDR1 is KGHSH and CDR2 is LQKENI in the germline V gene. V lost 3 bases and J 0 bases, leaving 12 bases between the germline ends. The CDR3 runs to 16 residues.

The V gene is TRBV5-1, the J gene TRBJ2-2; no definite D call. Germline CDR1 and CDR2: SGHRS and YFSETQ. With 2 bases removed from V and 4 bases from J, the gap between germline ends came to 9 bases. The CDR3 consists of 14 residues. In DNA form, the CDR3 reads TGCGCCAGCAGCTTTACCAAACTCACCGGGGAGCTGTTTTTT. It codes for CASSFTKLTGELFF.

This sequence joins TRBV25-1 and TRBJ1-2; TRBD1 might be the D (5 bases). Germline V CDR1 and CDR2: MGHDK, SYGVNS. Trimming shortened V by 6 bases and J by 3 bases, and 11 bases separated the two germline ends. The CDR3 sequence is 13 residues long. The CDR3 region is CASRQGTDYGYTF. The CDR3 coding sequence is TGTGCCAGCAGACAAGGGACGGACTATGGCTACACCTTC.

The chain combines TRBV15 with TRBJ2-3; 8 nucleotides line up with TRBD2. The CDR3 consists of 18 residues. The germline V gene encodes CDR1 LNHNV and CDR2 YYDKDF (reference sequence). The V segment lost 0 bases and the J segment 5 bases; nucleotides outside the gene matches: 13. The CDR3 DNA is TGTGCCACCAGCAGAGATCGTATAATCGGGAGGGCCGAAGATACGCAGTATTTT. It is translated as CATSRDRIIGRAEDTQYF. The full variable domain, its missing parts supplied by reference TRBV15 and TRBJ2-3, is DAMVIQNPRYQVTQFGKPVTLSCSQTLNHNVMYWYQQKSSQAPKLLFHYYDKDFNNEADTPDNFQSRRPNTSFCFLDIRSPGLGDTAMYLCATSRDRIIGRAEDTQYFGPGTRLTVL.

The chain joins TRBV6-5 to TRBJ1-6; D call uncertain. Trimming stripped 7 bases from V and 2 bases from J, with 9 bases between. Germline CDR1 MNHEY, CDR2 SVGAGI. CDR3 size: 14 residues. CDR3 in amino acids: CASKPTTYNSPLHF. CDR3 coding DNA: TGTGCCAGCAAACCGACCACCTATAATTCACCCCTCCACTTT.

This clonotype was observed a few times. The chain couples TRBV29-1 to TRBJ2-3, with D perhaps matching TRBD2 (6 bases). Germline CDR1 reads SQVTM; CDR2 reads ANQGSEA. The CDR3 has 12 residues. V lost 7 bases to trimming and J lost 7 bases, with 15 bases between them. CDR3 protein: CSALRDLYTQYF. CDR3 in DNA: TGCAGCGCCTTACGGGACTTATATACGCAGTATTTT.

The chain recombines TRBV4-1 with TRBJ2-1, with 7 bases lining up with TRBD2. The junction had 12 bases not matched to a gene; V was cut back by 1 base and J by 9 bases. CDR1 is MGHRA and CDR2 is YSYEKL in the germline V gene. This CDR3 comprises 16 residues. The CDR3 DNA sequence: TGCGCCAGCAGCCAAGCCGATTACGGTGGGGGGGGTGAGCAGTTCTTC. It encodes CASSQADYGGGGEQFF.

DNA for the CDR3: TGTGCCAGCAGTTACGAGGACAGGGTTCATGGCTACACCTTC. Translation gives CASSYEDRVHGYTF. The chain carries TRBV6-6 and TRBJ1-2, with 8 bases that match TRBD1. CDR1 MNHNY and CDR2 SVGAGI come from the germline V gene (reference sequence). Trimming cost V 2 bases and J 6 bases; bases outside gene matches: 5. The CDR3 is made up of 14 amino acids.

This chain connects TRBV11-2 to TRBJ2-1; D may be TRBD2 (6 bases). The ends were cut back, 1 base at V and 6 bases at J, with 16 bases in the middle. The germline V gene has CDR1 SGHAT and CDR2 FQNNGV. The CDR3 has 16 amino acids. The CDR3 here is CASSLGVLVGGNEQFF. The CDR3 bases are TGTGCCAGCAGCTTAGGGGTCCTGGTGGGGGGCAATGAGCAGTTCTTC.

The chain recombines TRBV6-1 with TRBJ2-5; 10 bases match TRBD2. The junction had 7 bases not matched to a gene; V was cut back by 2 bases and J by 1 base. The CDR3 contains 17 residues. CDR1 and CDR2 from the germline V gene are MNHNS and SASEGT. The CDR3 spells CASSERERGGVQETQYF. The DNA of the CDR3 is TGTGCCAGCAGTGAACGGGAGCGGGGGGGTGTCCAAGAGACCCAGTACTTC.